The T cell receptor (beta chain) described here comes from a study of blood T cell repertoires in COVID-19. Background on the study: T cells, B-cell-depleted T cells, or PBMCs supplied cDNA or gDNA.

Original methodology: Amplification of reference gene primers provided the estimated nucleated cell counts. TCRdb keeps only in-frame clones here, not all; method: immunoSEQ multiplex PCR. V and J calls and clone size come straight from that table; D and trimming were deduced from the DNA. The sample carries 120,000 to 150,000 clones, about 81% recorded once. Germline V gene data show CDR1 as MNHEY and CDR2 as SMNVEV (reference sequence). V was pared by 6 bases and J by 2 bases, with 6 bases of the junction left unmatched. The CDR3 extends over 14 amino acids. The chain recombines TRBV27 with TRBJ1-2; 7 bases are shared with TRBD1. This sequence originates from a woman of 80 years or more with acute or convalescent COVID-19. The sequencing sample was made of peripheral blood. CDR3 nucleotide sequence: TGTGCCAGCAGCGGGACAGAATCAAACTATGGCTACACCTTC. This gives the protein CASSGTESNYGYTF.